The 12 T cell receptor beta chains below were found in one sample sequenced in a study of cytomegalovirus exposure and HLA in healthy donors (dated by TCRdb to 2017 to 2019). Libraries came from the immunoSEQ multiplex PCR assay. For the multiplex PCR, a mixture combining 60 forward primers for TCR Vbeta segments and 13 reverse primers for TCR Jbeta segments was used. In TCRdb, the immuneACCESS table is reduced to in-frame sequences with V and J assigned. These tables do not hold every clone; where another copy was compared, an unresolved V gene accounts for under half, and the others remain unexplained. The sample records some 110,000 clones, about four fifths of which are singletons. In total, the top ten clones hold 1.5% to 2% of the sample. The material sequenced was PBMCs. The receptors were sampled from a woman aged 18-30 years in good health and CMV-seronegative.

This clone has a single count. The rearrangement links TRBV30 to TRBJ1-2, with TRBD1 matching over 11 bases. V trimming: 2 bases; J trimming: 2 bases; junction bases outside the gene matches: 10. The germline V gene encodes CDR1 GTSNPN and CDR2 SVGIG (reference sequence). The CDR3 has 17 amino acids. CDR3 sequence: CAWSFRDRGDRNYGYTF. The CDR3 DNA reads TGTGCCTGGAGTTTTAGGGACAGGGGGGATAGAAACTATGGCTACACCTTC.

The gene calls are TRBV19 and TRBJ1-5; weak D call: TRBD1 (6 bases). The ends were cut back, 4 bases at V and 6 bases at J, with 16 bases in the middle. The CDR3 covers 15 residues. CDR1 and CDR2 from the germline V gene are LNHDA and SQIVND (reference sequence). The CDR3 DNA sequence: TGTGCCAGTAGTAGTGAGGGGGTGACGGGTCAGCCCCAGCATTTT. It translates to CASSSEGVTGQPQHF.

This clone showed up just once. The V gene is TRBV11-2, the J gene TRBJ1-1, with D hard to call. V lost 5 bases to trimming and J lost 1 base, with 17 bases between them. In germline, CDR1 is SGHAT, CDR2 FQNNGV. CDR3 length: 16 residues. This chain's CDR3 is CASSDYEWAGNTEAFF. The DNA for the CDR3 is TGTGCCAGCAGCGACTATGAATGGGCGGGGAACACTGAAGCTTTCTTT.

The CDR3 sequence is CASSSGGMDTGELFF. The CDR3 DNA reads as TGCGCCAGCAGCTCGGGGGGGATGGACACCGGGGAGCTGTTTTTT. The V gene is TRBV5-1, the J gene TRBJ2-2, with 8 positions matching TRBD2. CDR1 and CDR2 (germline): SGHRS, YFSETQ. V lost 3 bases, J lost 3 bases, and 4 bases stayed unmatched. The CDR3 contains 15 residues.

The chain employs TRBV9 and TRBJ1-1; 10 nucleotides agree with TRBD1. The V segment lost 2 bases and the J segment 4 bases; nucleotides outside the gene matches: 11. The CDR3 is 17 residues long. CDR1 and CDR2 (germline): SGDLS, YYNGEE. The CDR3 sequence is CASSVGTGVSGPTEAFF. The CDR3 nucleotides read TGTGCCAGCAGCGTGGGGACAGGGGTGAGTGGTCCCACTGAAGCTTTCTTT.

CDR3 in DNA: TGTGCCAGCAGCGGCGTTCAAAGACTAGCGGGGGGGACCGGGGAGCTGTTTTTT. It codes for CASSGVQRLAGGTGELFF. The J gene is TRBJ2-2, the V gene TRBV11-1, with 14 nucleotides matching TRBD2. The CDR3 contains 18 residues. Germline V lookup: CDR1 SGHAT, CDR2 FQDESV (reference sequence). V lost 5 bases, J lost 5 bases, and 10 bases stayed unmatched.

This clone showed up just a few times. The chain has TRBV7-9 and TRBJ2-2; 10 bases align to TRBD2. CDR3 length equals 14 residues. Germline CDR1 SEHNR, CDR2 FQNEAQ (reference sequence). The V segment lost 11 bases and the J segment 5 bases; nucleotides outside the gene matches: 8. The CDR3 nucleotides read TGTGCCGGGCCCGGGACTAGCGATACCGGGGAGCTGTTTTTT. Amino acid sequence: CAGPGTSDTGELFF. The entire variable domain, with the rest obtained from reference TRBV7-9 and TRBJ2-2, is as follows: DTGVSQNPRHKITKRGQNVTFRCDPISEHNRLYWYRQTLGQGPEFLTYFQNEAQLEKSRLLSDRFSAERPKGSFSTLEIQRTEQGDSAMYLCAGPGTSDTGELFFGEGSRLTVL.

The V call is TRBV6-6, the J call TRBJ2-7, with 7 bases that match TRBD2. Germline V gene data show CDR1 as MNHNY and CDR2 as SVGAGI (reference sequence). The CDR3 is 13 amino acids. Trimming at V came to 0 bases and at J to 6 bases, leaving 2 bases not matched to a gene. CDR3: CASSYSWGGEQYF. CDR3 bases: TGTGCCAGCAGTTACTCATGGGGGGGCGAGCAGTACTTC.

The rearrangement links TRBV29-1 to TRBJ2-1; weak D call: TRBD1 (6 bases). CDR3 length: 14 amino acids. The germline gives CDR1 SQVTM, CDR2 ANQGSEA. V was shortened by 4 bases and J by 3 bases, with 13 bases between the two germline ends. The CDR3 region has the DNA TGCAGCGTTGTGTTTGGGGGCTACTACAATGAGCAGTTCTTC. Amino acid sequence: CSVVFGGYYNEQFF.

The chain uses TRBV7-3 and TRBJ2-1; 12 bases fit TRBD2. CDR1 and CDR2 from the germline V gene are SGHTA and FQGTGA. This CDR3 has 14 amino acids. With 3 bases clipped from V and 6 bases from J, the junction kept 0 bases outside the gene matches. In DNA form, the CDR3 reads TGTGCCAGCAGCTTGACTAGCGGGGGCAATGAGCAGTTCTTC. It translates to CASSLTSGGNEQFF. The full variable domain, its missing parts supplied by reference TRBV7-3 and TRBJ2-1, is GAGVSQTPSNKVTEKGKYVELRCDPISGHTALYWYRQSLGQGPEFLIYFQGTGAADDSGLPNDRFFAVRPEGSVSTLKIQRTERGDSAVYLCASSLTSGGNEQFFGPGTRLTVL.

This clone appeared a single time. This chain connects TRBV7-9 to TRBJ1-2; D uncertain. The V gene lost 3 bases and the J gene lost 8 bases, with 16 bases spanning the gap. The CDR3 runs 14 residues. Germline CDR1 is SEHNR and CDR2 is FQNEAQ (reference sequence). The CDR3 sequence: CASSFEITGEGYTF. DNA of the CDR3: TGTGCCAGCAGCTTCGAGATAACCGGGGAAGGCTACACCTTC.

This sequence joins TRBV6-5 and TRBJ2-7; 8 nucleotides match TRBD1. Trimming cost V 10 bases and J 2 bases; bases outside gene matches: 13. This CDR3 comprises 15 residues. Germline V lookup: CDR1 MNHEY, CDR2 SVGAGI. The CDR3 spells CATLDSTGDPYEQYF. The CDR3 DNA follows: TGTGCCACGTTGGACTCGACAGGGGATCCCTACGAGCAGTACTTC.